The 5 T cell receptor beta chains reported below all come from one sample, sequenced in a study of blood T cell repertoires in COVID-19. Data came from immunoSEQ multiplex PCR; TCRdb stores just in-frame clones and leaves some out. The sample includes about 100,000 clones, about 80% of them seen just once. What was sequenced was peripheral blood. These receptors were taken from a woman in her seventies with acute or convalescent COVID-19.

The chain uses TRBV19 and TRBJ1-3; D might be TRBD1 (6 bases). The ends were cut back, 10 bases at V and 4 bases at J, with 14 bases in the middle. Germline-derived CDR1 and CDR2 are LNHDA and SQIVND (reference sequence). CDR3 length: 13 residues. The CDR3 protein is CATETGAGNTIYF. The CDR3, as DNA: TGTGCCACCGAGACAGGCGCCGGAAACACCATATATTTT.

The chain links TRBV6-5 to TRBJ2-1, with TRBD2 matching over 11 bases. This CDR3 spans 14 amino acids. V dropped 6 bases and J dropped 7; count of bases not matched to a gene: 5. The germline gives CDR1 MNHEY, CDR2 SVGAGI. CDR3 amino acids: CASRQLAGANEQFF. The DNA of the CDR3 is TGTGCCAGCAGACAACTAGCGGGGGCTAATGAGCAGTTCTTC.

This clone was seen a single time. The chain carries TRBV20-1 and TRBJ2-5; perhaps TRBD1 as D (6 bases). CDR1 is DFQATT, CDR2 SNEGSKA, per germline (reference sequence). This CDR3 is built from 11 residues. CDR3 region: CRALGGETQYF. The DNA of the CDR3 is TGCAGGGCTCTAGGGGGAGAGACCCAGTACTTC.

The chain has TRBV6-1 and TRBJ1-3, with 7 bases matching TRBD1. The CDR3 loop spans 18 amino acids. Unmatched junction bases numbered 12, after V lost 3 bases and J lost 1 base. In germline, CDR1 is MNHNS, CDR2 SASEGT. CDR3 protein: CASSDGGTVGRSGNTIYF. The CDR3 nucleotides are TGTGCCAGCAGTGACGGCGGGACAGTGGGAAGATCTGGAAACACCATATATTTT.

The chain joins TRBV12-3 or TRBV12-4 to TRBJ1-4; weak D call: TRBD1 (5 bases). CDR3 size: 12 residues. With 5 bases removed from V and 10 bases from J, the gap between germline ends came to 11 bases. The CDR3 spells CASSPGWGKLFF. The CDR3 DNA reads TGTGCCAGCAGTCCAGGGTGGGGAAAACTGTTTTTT.